This T cell receptor (beta chain) was retrieved from a study of T cell responses to AZD1222 COVID-19 vaccine. Across the whole study: Investigators merged groups given second doses at roughly 4 or roughly 12 weeks.

Germline CDR1 reads KGHDR; CDR2 reads SFDVKD. The CDR3 runs 13 residues. Trimming pared 0 bases from V and 11 bases from J, leaving 12 bases between. Notes on the study in general: The repertoires were collected only after the peak T cell response. Researchers report vaccine-associated CD4 TCRs spanning spike, with dominance at 160-218 and 743-854.

As for this clone: The antigen is unknown.

The data were produced by immunoSEQ multiplex PCR, yet TCRdb's version contains in-frame clones alone and is incomplete. The sample holds about 120,000 clones; approximately 93% are singletons and the top ten take 4.5%. The clonotype was recovered from an adult in good health. V gene TRBV24-1 combines with J gene TRBJ1-1; no clear D gene. Sequenced here: peripheral blood, sampled on day 0 of AZD1222 vaccination. DNA of the CDR3: TGTGCCACCAGTGATTTGATGGGGTTGGAGGCTTTCTTT. Residues: CATSDLMGLEAFF.